The source of this T cell receptor (beta chain) is a study of CD8+CD57+ T cells in acquired aplastic anemia (dated by TCRdb to between 2018 and 2020). Describing the broader study: DNA extracted from sorted CD4+ and CD8+ cells had a mean of 3.2 ug, with a range of roughly 0.19 to 27.4 ug. The paper's findings and limits, for the study overall: Patients and healthy controls showed no significant difference in CD8+ Simpson's diversity (P=0.060). Roughly 30 CD8+ CDR3 sequences were found to be shared between patients and controls, but these sequences appeared to be highly expressed in patients and within the immunodominant clones of the patients.

As to this clonotype: The specificity of this receptor is unknown. Base-call qualities are not available, and no considerably larger clone is one nucleotide away.

Genomic DNA was used as template for profiling of TCR beta VDJ combinations and CDR3 sequences. TCR repertoire sequencing was run on an Illumina HiSeq 2000. From the authors' description of their analysis: TRBV/TRBJ rearrangement plots, CDR3 size and DJ length profiles, and Simpson's diversity index were used to evaluate the repertoires. The immunodominant clone was defined as the most abundant DNA sequence in deep sequencing data. CDR3 amino acid sequences were checked for sharing between subjects and were compared against published repertoires and the VDJdb database. The public reads were reprocessed in TCRdb via fastp at Q25 and MiXCR, keeping in-frame beta chains. Rows matching on CDR3 protein sequence are summarized as one entry with the most common DNA and genes. V and J calls and clone size were set by TCRdb, not the authors. Within this sample are approximately 190,000 distinct CDR3 sequences, with roughly 64% of them counted one time only. Of the sample, roughly 46% is held by the ten largest clones.

The study deep-sequenced TCR repertoires of sorted CD4+ and CD8+ blood T cells from severe aplastic anemia patients and healthy subjects. Ficoll-Paque density gradient centrifugation was used to isolate peripheral blood mononuclear cells. Before DNA extraction, CD4+ and CD8+ T cells were sorted by FACS or by magnetic beads. Source material: sorted CD4+, CD8+, or CD8+CD57+ T cells (not recorded which) from PBMCs. The receptor was isolated from a human donor with severe aplastic anemia or a healthy control (not recorded which).

The DNA sequence follows: TGTGCCATCGAGACAGGGAGCCGGGGCACAGATACGCAGTATTTT. Translated, this is CAIETGSRGTDTQYF. The V and J segments used are TRBV10-3 and TRBJ2-3; 7 bases in the junction line up with TRBD1. CDR1 and CDR2 (ENHRY, SYGVKD) derive from the germline V gene. Trimming removed 8 bases from V and 1 base from J; the gene matches leave 9 bases unexplained. The CDR3 spans 15 residues, from the cysteine through the phenylalanine. Only the CDR3 part of the read is kept: 45 bases, read in frame from the first base.